This TCR beta chain appears in the sequencing data of a study of T cell repertoires in cytomegalovirus infection. Turning to the study itself: CMV epitopes used comprised recently identified HLA-C-restricted ones and well-studied HLA-B-restricted ones. Shared public TCR beta signatures pointed to both CMV infection and a matching HLA type.

As concerns this clonotype: Its antigen is undetermined. An end of the junction differs from the germline gene, which may be a read error.

Findings and limits, study-wide: Within the response measured ex vivo, HLA-C-restricted CMV-specific TCR beta clonotypes were dominant.

There are 16 residues in the CDR3. The germline CDR1 and CDR2 sequences are MNHEY and SVGEGT. Using its own MiXCR run on the reads, TCRdb lists one record per CDR3 protein. The data contain 550,000 to 700,000 distinct CDR3 sequences, around 40% of them singletons. The chain combines TRBV6-2 or TRBV6-3 with TRBJ2-3; unclear D gene. The sequencing here drew on cultured PBMCs, taken from culture after CMV antigen stimulation. The clonotype originates from a human donor in good health (CMV status not recorded). Some clones in this sample may be carry-over from other donors' samples. The CDR3 here is CANSRTTPTGTDTQYF. In DNA, the CDR3 is TGTGCCAACAGTCGTACAACCCCTACGGGCACAGATACGCAGTATTTT.